This TCR beta chain was found in a study of blood T cell repertoires in COVID-19. Study overall: Italy, Spain and the United States were the sources of the convalescent and acute COVID-19 samples.

Authors' methods: From reference gene primer amplification, estimates of nucleated cell counts were derived. Assay used: immunoSEQ multiplex PCR; TCRdb lists only in-frame clones, some missing. V and J calls and clone size are as listed in that table; D and trimming were resolved from the DNA. The table shows approximately 210,000 clones, with more than 65% occurring only once. CDR3 length: 19 amino acids. Trimming shortened V by 0 bases and J by 4 bases, and 24 bases separated the two germline ends. Germline lookup yields CDR1 MNHNS and CDR2 SASEGT. The V and J genes are TRBV6-1 and TRBJ2-5, with TRBD2 as a possible D gene (6 bases). The sequence derives from an elderly woman with acute or convalescent COVID-19. Sequences were obtained from peripheral blood. The CDR3 region is CASSEALPHRAGRRETQYF. DNA of the CDR3: TGTGCCAGCAGTGAAGCGTTACCCCATCGGGCGGGGCGGAGAGAGACCCAGTACTTC.